These 12 T cell receptor beta chains were all obtained from the same sample, sequenced in a study of CD8 T cell repertoires and HIV-1 epitope variants. The assay was immunoSEQ multiplex PCR, and TCRdb's table has in-frame clones only and misses some. The sample contains a few thousand clones, approximately 70% of which appear only once. Which antigens these TCRs recognize remains unknown. The sample consisted of cultured CD8+ T cells derived from PBMCs. The receptors shown here come from a male donor with HIV.

CDR3 DNA: TGTGCCAGCAGCCCAGAGTTAGCGCAACGGGGGAATGAGCAGTTCTTC. Amino acid sequence: CASSPELAQRGNEQFF. The V and J genes are TRBV4-2 and TRBJ2-1, with D perhaps matching TRBD2 (6 bases). This CDR3 has 16 amino acids. Trimming left V 4 bases short and J 7 bases short, with 20 bases between. Germline assignment: CDR1 LGHNA and CDR2 YNFKEQ.

The rearrangement uses TRBV7-9 and TRBJ2-3, with unresolved D. Germline V gives CDR1 SEHNR, CDR2 FQNEAQ (reference sequence). V lost 4 bases, J lost 4 bases, and 9 bases lay in between. The CDR3 has 13 amino acids. CDR3 sequence: CASSSDVADTQYF. The CDR3 DNA sequence: TGTGCCAGCAGCTCGGACGTAGCAGATACGCAGTATTTT.

The rearrangement uses TRBV5-1 and TRBJ2-7, with TRBD2 matching over 8 bases. The V and J ends lost 6 bases and 1 base, in that order; junction bases with no gene match: 6. In germline, CDR1 is SGHRS, CDR2 YFSETQ. The CDR3 spans 14 residues. The DNA of the CDR3 is TGCGCCAGCACCGAAACGGGAGGGTCCTACGAGCAGTACTTC. Translating gives CASTETGGSYEQYF.

The chain links TRBV5-5 to TRBJ1-1, with D unresolved. CDR3 length: 12 amino acids. Germline loops: CDR1 SGHKS, CDR2 YYEKEE (reference sequence). V was shortened by 0 bases and J by 6 bases, with 6 bases between the two germline ends. In nucleotides, the CDR3 is TGTGCCAGCAGCTTGGGGTACTCTGAAGCTTTCTTT. Translating gives CASSLGYSEAFF.

In DNA form, the CDR3 reads TGTGCCAGCAGCTCAGGGTCAATATATACCGGGGAGCTGTTTTTT. As protein: CASSSGSIYTGELFF. The J gene is TRBJ2-2, the V gene TRBV7-3; maybe TRBD1 (5 bases). The CDR3 is 15 residues long. The germline CDR1 and CDR2 sequences are SGHTA and FQGTGA. With 4 bases removed from V and 5 bases from J, the gap between germline ends came to 14 bases.

The chain links TRBV7-9 to TRBJ1-5, with 9 nucleotides matching TRBD1. Germline CDR1 SEHNR, CDR2 FQNEAQ (reference sequence). The CDR3 runs 17 residues. V shed 2 bases, J shed 7 bases, and the junction held 12 bases outside the gene matches. As DNA, the CDR3 is TGTGCCAGCAGCTTAAATACAGGGGGCGCGGTCAGCCAGCCCCAGCATTTT. This gives the protein CASSLNTGGAVSQPQHF. Based on the CDR3 plus reference TRBV7-9 and TRBJ1-5, the full variable domain is DTGVSQNPRHKITKRGQNVTFRCDPISEHNRLYWYRQTLGQGPEFLTYFQNEAQLEKSRLLSDRFSAERPKGSFSTLEIQRTEQGDSAMYLCASSLNTGGAVSQPQHFGDGTRLSIL.

This clone has more than one count but fewer than ten. Its ends do not fully match the called genes, so a read error is possible. The chain recombines TRBV7-7 with TRBJ2-1; 7 positions agree with TRBD1. CDR1 SSHAT and CDR2 FNYEAQ come from the germline V gene (reference sequence). The CDR3 has 15 residues. The CDR3 here is CASSPGQLSYNEQFF. The CDR3 bases are TGTGCTAGCAGCCCGGGACAGCTCTCCTACAATGAGCAGTTCTTC.

The V and J genes are TRBV29-1 and TRBJ1-1, with D possibly TRBD1 on 5 matching bases. Germline V gives CDR1 SQVTM, CDR2 ANQGSEA. V gave up 1 base and J gave up 5 bases, with 8 bases separating them. The CDR3 covers 12 residues. CDR3 nucleotide sequence: TGCAGCGTTGAAGGGGGGGGGACTGAAGCTTTCTTT. Translating gives CSVEGGGTEAFF. Together with reference TRBV29-1 and TRBJ1-1, the CDR3 gives the full variable domain: SAVISQKPSRDICQRGTSLTIQCQVDSQVTMMFWYRQQPGQSLTLIATANQGSEATYESGFVIDKFPISRPNLTFSTLTVSNMSPEDSSIYLCSVEGGGTEAFFGQGTRLTVV.

The rearrangement links TRBV9 to TRBJ2-2; D not certain. Germline CDR1 SGDLS, CDR2 YYNGEE. The CDR3 has 12 residues. Trimming pared 0 bases from V and 4 bases from J, leaving 1 base between. CDR3 nucleotide sequence: TGTGCCAGCAGCGTAGGCACCGGGGAGCTGTTTTTT. Translating it yields CASSVGTGELFF. The entire variable domain, with the rest obtained from reference TRBV9 and TRBJ2-2, is as follows: DSGVTQTPKHLITATGQRVTLRCSPRSGDLSVYWYQQSLDQGLQFLIQYYNGEERAKGNILERFSAQQFPDLHSELNLSSLELGDSALYFCASSVGTGELFFGEGSRLTVL.

This clone was seen just once. The CDR3 protein is CASSLAVSGGEKLFF. The CDR3 DNA is TGTGCCAGCAGCTTAGCCGTCTCAGGGGGCGAAAAACTGTTTTTT. This chain uses TRBV11-2 with TRBJ1-4; 8 positions agree with TRBD1. The V gene end was trimmed by 1 base and the J gene end by 8 bases; junction bases not matched to a gene: 6. Germline CDR1 reads SGHAT; CDR2 reads FQNNGV. This CDR3 is built from 15 residues. The entire variable domain, with the rest obtained from reference TRBV11-2 and TRBJ1-4, is as follows: EAGVAQSPRYKIIEKRQSVAFWCNPISGHATLYWYQQILGQGPKLLIQFQNNGVVDDSQLPKDRFSAERLKGVDSTLKIQPAKLEDSAVYLCASSLAVSGGEKLFFGSGTQLSVL.

About this clone itself: One end of the junction is discordant with germline, which a read error may explain. The chain recombines TRBV6-1 with TRBJ1-5, with a tentative D call TRBD1 (5 bases). The germline CDR1 and CDR2 sequences are MNHNS and SASEGT. CDR3 length: 11 residues. The CDR3 DNA reads TGTGCCAGCAGCCTACCGGGACCCCCGCATTTT. Translating it yields CASSLPGPPHF.

The chain carries TRBV30 and TRBJ1-6; D unclear. Germline loops: CDR1 GTSNPN, CDR2 SVGIG (reference sequence). With 4 bases removed from V and 8 bases from J, the gap between germline ends came to 15 bases. This CDR3 spans 14 amino acids. The DNA for the CDR3 is TGTGCCTGGACTAGTGGAACGGGAGATTCACCCCTCCACTTT. Translating it yields CAWTSGTGDSPLHF. Combining the CDR3 with reference TRBV30 and TRBJ1-6 gives the whole variable domain SQTIHQWPATLVQPVGSPLSLECTVEGTSNPNLYWYRQAAGRGLQLLFYSVGIGQISSEVPQNLSASRPQDRQFILSSKKLLLSDSGFYLCAWTSGTGDSPLHFGNGTRLTVT.